The 5 T cell receptor beta chains reported below all come from one sample, sequenced in a study of blood T cell repertoires in COVID-19. The data were produced by immunoSEQ multiplex PCR, yet TCRdb's version contains in-frame clones alone and is incomplete. The table includes about 140,000 clones, roughly 84% detected once. Sequenced material: peripheral blood. The receptors originated from a human donor in a cohort sampled during active COVID-19.

The chain couples TRBV7-3 to TRBJ1-1; 9 bases map to TRBD1. Trimming removed 6 bases from V and 1 base from J; junction bases left unmatched: 3. The CDR3 spans 14 residues. CDR1 is SGHTA and CDR2 is FQGTGA in the germline V gene. The CDR3 spells CASSLDRGNTEAFF. CDR3 in DNA: TGTGCCAGCAGTTTGGACAGGGGGAACACTGAAGCTTTCTTT.

The table lists this clone with a few counts. The chain links TRBV18 to TRBJ1-5, with D possibly matching TRBD1 (6 bases). The length of the CDR3 is 16 residues. V lost 3 bases to trimming and J lost 4 bases, with 16 bases between them. CDR1 and CDR2 from the germline V gene are KGHSH and LQKENI. CDR3 region: CASSPTKGGGNQPQHF. Here the CDR3 DNA reads TGTGCCAGCTCACCGACTAAAGGGGGAGGGAATCAGCCCCAGCATTTT.

This clone turned up a few times. The chain links TRBV5-6 to TRBJ1-2; TRBD1 matches 8 bases. The CDR3 runs to 17 residues. V trimming: 0 bases; J trimming: 7 bases; junction bases outside the gene matches: 14. Germline V gene lookup returns CDR1 SGHDT and CDR2 YYEEEE. The CDR3 is CASSLDPGGARVGGYTF. The CDR3 DNA follows: TGTGCCAGCAGCTTGGATCCAGGGGGCGCTCGGGTGGGTGGCTACACCTTC.

The genes are TRBV6-1 and TRBJ2-7; D ambiguous. The CDR3 runs 12 residues. Trimming took off 5 bases at V and 6 bases at J, with 11 bases between the two ends. Germline V gene data show CDR1 as MNHNS and CDR2 as SASEGT. CDR3 nucleotides: TGTGCCAGCAGTTTAAATACGGGCGAGCAGTACTTC. It yields the protein CASSLNTGEQYF.

V is TRBV18 and J is TRBJ2-1; 9 bases match TRBD2. The CDR3 has 15 residues. Germline V CDR1 and CDR2: KGHSH, LQKENI. The trim removed 3 bases at V and 4 bases at J, leaving 4 bases unmatched. The chain's CDR3 is CASSPLGLAYNEQFF. DNA of the CDR3: TGTGCCAGCTCACCTTTGGGACTAGCTTACAATGAGCAGTTCTTC.